These 17 T cell receptor beta chains were sequenced from one sample in a study of T-cell reconstitution after alpha-beta-depleted transplantation in children. The authors prepared the TCRbeta library with unique molecular identifiers. In TCRdb, the PCR reads were re-called with MiXCR into one record per CDR3 protein. The top ten clones hold around 4% of a sample with 350,000 to 400,000 distinct CDR3 sequences, about a fifth of them seen once. The sequenced sample was PBMCs from the stem cell graft donor, obtained from the stem cell graft. These receptors all stem from a human donor who donated a stem cell graft to a child with acute myeloid leukemia.

V usage is TRBV7-9 and J usage is TRBJ1-1; D uncertain. The CDR3 is made up of 13 amino acids. V dropped 5 bases and J dropped 8 bases, with 15 bases sitting between them. Germline V gene sequence: CDR1 SEHNR, CDR2 FQNEAQ (reference sequence). The CDR3 spells CASSRTDYSEAFF. In DNA form, the CDR3 reads TGTGCCAGCAGCCGGACGGATTACAGCGAAGCTTTCTTT.

The rearrangement joins TRBV20-1 to TRBJ2-2, with 8 bases lining up with TRBD2. Germline CDR1 and CDR2: DFQATT and SNEGSKA (reference sequence). CDR3 length: 16 residues. Trimming at V came to 0 bases and at J to 4 bases, leaving 7 bases not matched to a gene. CDR3 DNA: TGCAGTGCTAGAGATCGTCGACTAGCGAGCACCGGGGAGCTGTTTTTT. It is translated as CSARDRRLASTGELFF.

The chain carries TRBV6-1 and TRBJ1-2, with a possible D match to TRBD1 (6 bases). In germline, CDR1 is MNHNS, CDR2 SASEGT. The CDR3 runs to 14 residues. V lost 2 bases to trimming and J lost 3 bases, with 10 bases between them. The CDR3 bases are TGTGCCAGCAGTGAAATGGACAGAGACTATGGCTACACCTTC. Translating gives CASSEMDRDYGYTF.

This clonotype was counted only a few times. The rearrangement links TRBV7-8 to TRBJ2-5; no firm D call. The germline V gene has CDR1 SGHVS and CDR2 FQNEAQ. This CDR3 contains 14 residues. Trimming left V 5 bases short and J 5 bases short, with 15 bases between. CDR3 sequence reads: CASSQWSLRETQYF. As DNA, the CDR3 is TGTGCCAGCAGCCAATGGTCGTTACGGGAGACCCAGTACTTC.

This clonotype was recorded many times. V and J are TRBV20-1 and TRBJ2-7; no definite D call. V was clipped by 0 bases and J by 4 bases, with 10 bases between them. The CDR3 is 13 amino acids. Germline V gene data show CDR1 as DFQATT and CDR2 as SNEGSKA (reference sequence). The CDR3 DNA reads TGCAGTGCTAGAGAGGACCTCTGGTACGAGCAGTACTTC. This gives the protein CSAREDLWYEQYF.

The chain employs TRBV20-1 and TRBJ2-1; 13 bases fit TRBD2. The CDR3 is 18 amino acids. Trimming cost V 1 base and J 3 bases; bases outside gene matches: 9. CDR1 DFQATT and CDR2 SNEGSKA come from the germline V gene (reference sequence). The CDR3 DNA reads as TGCAGTGCTAGAGGGGTTTGGACTAGCGGGAGATTCTACAATGAGCAGTTCTTC. Translating it yields CSARGVWTSGRFYNEQFF.

The rearrangement links TRBV11-3 to TRBJ2-1, with D possibly being TRBD2 (6 bases). Germline CDR1 is SGHNT and CDR2 is YENEEA. The CDR3 has 14 amino acids. Trimming took off 9 bases at V and 13 bases at J, with 25 bases between the two ends. CDR3 sequence reads: CASIGGLGNRTQFF. Written as DNA, the CDR3 is TGTGCCAGTATTGGAGGGTTGGGGAACAGGACCCAGTTCTTC. Full variable domain (rest looked up from reference TRBV11-3 and TRBJ2-1): EAGVVQSPRYKIIEKKQPVAFWCNPISGHNTLYWYLQNLGQGPELLIRYENEEAVDDSQLPKDRFSAERLKGVDSTLKIQPAELGDSAVYLCASIGGLGNRTQFFGPGTRLTVL.

The J gene is TRBJ1-2, the V gene TRBV7-9; unclear D gene. Between the trimmed V and J ends, which lost 0 bases and 9 bases, there was a span of 5 bases. Germline CDR1 is SEHNR and CDR2 is FQNEAQ (reference sequence). The CDR3 loop spans 11 amino acids. The CDR3 DNA sequence: TGTGCCAGCAGCTTAGCGGAGCGCTACACCTTC. Translation: CASSLAERYTF.

This clonotype was found many times. The genes are TRBV6-1 and TRBJ2-1, with D hard to call. Trimming took 8 bases from V and 3 from J, leaving 14 bases between them. Germline V gives CDR1 MNHNS, CDR2 SASEGT. The CDR3 spans 14 residues. CDR3 region: CASGGQSIYNEQFF. In DNA form, the CDR3 reads TGTGCCAGCGGTGGGCAGAGTATCTACAATGAGCAGTTCTTC.

There are a few counts of this clonotype. The chain recombines TRBV20-1 with TRBJ2-7; 11 bases line up with TRBD2. CDR3 length: 17 amino acids. With V trimmed by 6 bases and J by 4 bases, 17 bases remained unmatched. In germline, CDR1 is DFQATT, CDR2 SNEGSKA (reference sequence). CDR3 bases: TGCAGTGCCAAAAAAACCGGGACTAGCGGCAGCAATTACGAGCAGTACTTC. Amino acids: CSAKKTGTSGSNYEQYF.

This clonotype came up many times. The V gene is TRBV20-1, the J gene TRBJ2-7; 9 positions match TRBD2. Germline V gene data show CDR1 as DFQATT and CDR2 as SNEGSKA (reference sequence). The CDR3 is made up of 15 amino acids. J gave up 3 bases and V 3 bases, and 9 bases lay outside the gene matches. The CDR3 loop reads CSASDVGLAHYEQYF. The CDR3 bases are TGCAGTGCTAGCGATGTGGGACTAGCCCACTACGAGCAGTACTTC.

This clonotype is a singleton in its sample. This may be a read error, as it is one base from a much larger clone. The J gene is TRBJ2-7, the V gene TRBV20-1, with a possible D match to TRBD2 (6 bases). The CDR3 is 15 amino acids. V was shortened by 6 bases and J by 2 bases, with 20 bases between the two germline ends. The germline CDR1 and CDR2 sequences are DFQATT and SNEGSKA (reference sequence). The CDR3 nucleotides read TGCAGTGCACTAAGGACTACCGGGGTTACCTACGAGCAGTACTTC. Protein: CSALRTTGVTYEQYF.

V and J are TRBV4-2 and TRBJ2-3; 10 nucleotides line up with TRBD2. The CDR3 is made up of 18 amino acids. Germline V gene data show CDR1 as LGHNA and CDR2 as YNFKEQ. Trimming at V came to 0 bases and at J to 3 bases, leaving 9 bases not matched to a gene. The CDR3 here is CASSQDGFSGRNTDTQYF. For the CDR3, the DNA is TGTGCCAGCAGCCAAGATGGTTTTAGCGGGAGGAATACAGATACGCAGTATTTT.

This chain links TRBV5-1 with TRBJ1-2; no reliable D call. Germline loops: CDR1 SGHRS, CDR2 YFSETQ. With 4 bases removed from V and 2 bases from J, the gap between germline ends came to 9 bases. The CDR3 runs 13 residues. The CDR3 coding sequence is TGCGCCAGCAGCATGAGCCGAAACTATGGCTACACCTTC. Translation: CASSMSRNYGYTF.

The chain is built from TRBV19 and TRBJ1-1, with a possible D match to TRBD1 (5 bases). V shed 7 bases and J shed 1 base, with 13 bases lying between them. CDR3 length: 14 residues. The germline V gene encodes CDR1 LNHDA and CDR2 SQIVND (reference sequence). The DNA for the CDR3 is TGTGCCAGTATGGGAGACAGAAAGAACACTGAAGCTTTCTTT. Translation gives CASMGDRKNTEAFF.

This clonotype was detected many times. This chain uses TRBV12-3 or TRBV12-4 with TRBJ2-1, with 14 bases that match TRBD2. The CDR3 covers 16 residues. J lost 8 bases, V lost 6 bases, and 9 bases had no gene match. The CDR3 DNA reads as TGTGCCAGCAGACTGACCGGGACTAGCGGGAGATATGAGCAGTTCTTC. Translation gives CASRLTGTSGRYEQFF.

V usage is TRBV3-1 and J usage is TRBJ2-2; perhaps TRBD2 as D (6 bases). The CDR3 contains 14 residues. Germline V gene data show CDR1 as LGHDT and CDR2 as YNNKEL (reference sequence). Trimming shortened V by 1 base and J by 7 bases, and 10 bases separated the two germline ends. Written as DNA, the CDR3 is TGTGCCAGCAGCCAAGGCGGGAACGACGGGGAGCTGTTTTTT. Translating it yields CASSQGGNDGELFF.